This T cell receptor (beta chain) was captured in a study of Ad26.COV2.S vaccination and SARS-CoV-2 variants. TCRdb's copy holds only in-frame clones and misses some; the assay was immunoSEQ multiplex PCR. The sample consists of about 450,000 clones, roughly nine tenths of them appearing once. As for treatment: 15 to 20 received Ad26.COV2.S at low or high dose, single or two shots; roughly five received placebo; per-sample allocation not given. The samples were gathered on day 63 after the first injection of vaccine or placebo. The CDR3 consists of 15 residues. The V end lost 6 bases, the J end lost 9 bases, and 18 bases lay between the germline ends. The V gene's germline CDR1 is LGHDT and CDR2 YNNKEL (reference sequence).

The chain recombines TRBV3-1 (or the pseudogene TRBV3-2) with TRBJ1-6; no reliable D call. The clonotype originates from a person aged 18-60 years who received the Ad26.COV2.S COVID-19 vaccine or a placebo. The source was peripheral blood, collected in a trial of Ad26.COV2.S vaccine versus placebo. CDR3 loop: CASSAARAQGSPLHF. CDR3 bases: TGTGCCAGCAGTGCAGCAAGAGCCCAAGGTTCACCCCTCCACTTT.